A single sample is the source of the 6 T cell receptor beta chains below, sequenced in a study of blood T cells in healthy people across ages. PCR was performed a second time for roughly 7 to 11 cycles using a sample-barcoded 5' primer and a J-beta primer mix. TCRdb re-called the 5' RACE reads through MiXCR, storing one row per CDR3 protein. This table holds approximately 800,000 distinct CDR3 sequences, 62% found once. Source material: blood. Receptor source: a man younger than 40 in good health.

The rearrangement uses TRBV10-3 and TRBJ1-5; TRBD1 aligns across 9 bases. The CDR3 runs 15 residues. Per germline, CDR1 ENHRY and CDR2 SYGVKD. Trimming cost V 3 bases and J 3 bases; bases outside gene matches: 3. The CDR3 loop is CAISERTGDNQPQHF. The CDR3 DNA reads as TGTGCCATCAGTGAACGGACAGGGGACAATCAGCCCCAGCATTTT.

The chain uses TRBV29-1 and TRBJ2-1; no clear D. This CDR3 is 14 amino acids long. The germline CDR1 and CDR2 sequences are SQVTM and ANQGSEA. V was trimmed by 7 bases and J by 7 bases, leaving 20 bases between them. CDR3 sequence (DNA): TGCAGCGCCACCCCATCGGGTATTAGGAATGAGCAGTTCTTC. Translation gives CSATPSGIRNEQFF.

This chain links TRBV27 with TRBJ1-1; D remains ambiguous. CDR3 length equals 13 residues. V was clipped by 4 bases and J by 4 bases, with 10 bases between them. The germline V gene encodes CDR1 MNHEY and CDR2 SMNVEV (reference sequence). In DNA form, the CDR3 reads TGTGCCAGCAGTTACGCGCTGAGCACTGAAGCTTTCTTT. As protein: CASSYALSTEAFF.

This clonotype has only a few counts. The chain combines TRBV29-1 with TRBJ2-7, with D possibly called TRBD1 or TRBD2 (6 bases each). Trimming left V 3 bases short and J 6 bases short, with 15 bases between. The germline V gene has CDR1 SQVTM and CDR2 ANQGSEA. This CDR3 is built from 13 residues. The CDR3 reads CSVEGGRYSEQYF. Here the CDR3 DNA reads TGCAGCGTTGAGGGGGGCAGATATAGCGAGCAGTACTTC.

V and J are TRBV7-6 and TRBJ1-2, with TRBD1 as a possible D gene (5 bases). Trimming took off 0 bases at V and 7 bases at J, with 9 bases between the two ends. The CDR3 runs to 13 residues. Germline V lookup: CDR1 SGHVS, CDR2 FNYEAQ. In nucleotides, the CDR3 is TGTGCCAGCAGCTTAGCAGGGAGGGGTGGCTACACCTTC. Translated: CASSLAGRGGYTF.

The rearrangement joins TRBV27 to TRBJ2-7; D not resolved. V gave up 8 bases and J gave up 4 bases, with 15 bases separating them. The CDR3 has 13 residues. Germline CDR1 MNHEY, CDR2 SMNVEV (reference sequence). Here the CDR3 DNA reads TGTGCCAGCGGCCCCGTCGGCGATTACGAGCAGTACTTC. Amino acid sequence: CASGPVGDYEQYF.